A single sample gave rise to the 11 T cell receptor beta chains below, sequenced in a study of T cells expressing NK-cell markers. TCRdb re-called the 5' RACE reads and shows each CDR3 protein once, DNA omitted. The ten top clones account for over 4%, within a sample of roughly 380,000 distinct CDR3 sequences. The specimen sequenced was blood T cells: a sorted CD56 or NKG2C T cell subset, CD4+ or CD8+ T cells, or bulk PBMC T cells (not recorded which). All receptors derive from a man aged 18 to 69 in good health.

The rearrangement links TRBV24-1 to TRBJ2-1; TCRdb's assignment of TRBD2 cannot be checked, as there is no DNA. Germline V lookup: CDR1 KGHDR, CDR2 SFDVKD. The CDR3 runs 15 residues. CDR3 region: CATSDPGTSVNEQFF.

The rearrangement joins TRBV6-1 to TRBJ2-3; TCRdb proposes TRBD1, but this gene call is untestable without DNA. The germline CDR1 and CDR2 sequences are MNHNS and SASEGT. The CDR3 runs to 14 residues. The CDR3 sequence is CASSDSGGPETQYF.

CDR3 sequence reads: CASSNLDRGHETQYF. The rearrangement joins TRBV6-1 to TRBJ2-5; TCRdb picks TRBD1, but there is no DNA to check that call. The germline CDR1 and CDR2 sequences are MNHNS and SASEGT. This CDR3 is built from 15 residues.

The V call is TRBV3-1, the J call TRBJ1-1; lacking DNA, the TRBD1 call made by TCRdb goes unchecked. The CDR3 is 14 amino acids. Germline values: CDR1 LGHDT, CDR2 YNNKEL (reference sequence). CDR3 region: CASSQDPRGSEAFF.

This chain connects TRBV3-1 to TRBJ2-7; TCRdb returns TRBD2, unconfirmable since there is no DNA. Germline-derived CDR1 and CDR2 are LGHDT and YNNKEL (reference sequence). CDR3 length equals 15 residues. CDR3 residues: CASRRRTSGTYEQYF.

CDR3 sequence reads: CASSVQTGNYNEQFF. The chain links TRBV9 to TRBJ2-1; the D call of TRBD1 rests on TCRdb alone, since no DNA is present to check it. The CDR3 is 15 residues long. Germline V lookup: CDR1 SGDLS, CDR2 YYNGEE.

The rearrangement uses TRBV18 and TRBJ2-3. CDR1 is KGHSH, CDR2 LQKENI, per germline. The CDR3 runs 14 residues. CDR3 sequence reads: CASSQRDSKNTQYF.

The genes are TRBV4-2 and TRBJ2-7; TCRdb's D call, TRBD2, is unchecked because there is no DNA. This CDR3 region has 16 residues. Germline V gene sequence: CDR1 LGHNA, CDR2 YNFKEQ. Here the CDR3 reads CASSQGLVAGGYEQYF.

The CDR3 sequence: CSVTGGYEQYF. The chain has TRBV29-1 and TRBJ2-7; absent DNA, TCRdb's TRBD1 call cannot be checked. Per germline, CDR1 SQVTM and CDR2 ANQGSEA. The CDR3 has 11 amino acids.

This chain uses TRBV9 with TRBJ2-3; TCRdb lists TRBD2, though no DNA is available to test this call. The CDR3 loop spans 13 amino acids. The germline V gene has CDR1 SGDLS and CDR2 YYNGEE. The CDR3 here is CASSSGDSRTQYF.

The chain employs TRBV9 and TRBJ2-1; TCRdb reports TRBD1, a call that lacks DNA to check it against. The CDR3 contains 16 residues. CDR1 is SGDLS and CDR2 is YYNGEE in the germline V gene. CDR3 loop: CASSPRPGGSYNEQFF.